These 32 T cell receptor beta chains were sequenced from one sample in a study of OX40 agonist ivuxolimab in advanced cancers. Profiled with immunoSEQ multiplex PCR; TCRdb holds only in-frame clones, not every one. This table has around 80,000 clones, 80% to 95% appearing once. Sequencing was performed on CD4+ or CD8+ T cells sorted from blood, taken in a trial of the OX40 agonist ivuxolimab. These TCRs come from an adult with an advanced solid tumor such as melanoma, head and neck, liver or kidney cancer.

The CDR3 reads CATSSETGLGNTEAFF. DNA for the CDR3: TGTGCCACCAGCAGCGAGACAGGATTGGGAAACACTGAAGCTTTCTTT. The chain carries TRBV15 and TRBJ1-1; tentatively, D is TRBD1 (6 bases). V lost 3 bases, J lost 2 bases, and 16 bases lay in between. This CDR3 spans 16 amino acids. Germline V gene lookup returns CDR1 LNHNV and CDR2 YYDKDF (reference sequence).

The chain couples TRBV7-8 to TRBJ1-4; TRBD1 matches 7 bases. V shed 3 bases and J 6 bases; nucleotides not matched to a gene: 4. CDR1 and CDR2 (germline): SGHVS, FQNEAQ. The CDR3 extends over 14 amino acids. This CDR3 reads CASSLDRTHEKLFF. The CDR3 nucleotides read TGTGCCAGCAGCTTGGACAGGACGCATGAAAAACTGTTTTTT.

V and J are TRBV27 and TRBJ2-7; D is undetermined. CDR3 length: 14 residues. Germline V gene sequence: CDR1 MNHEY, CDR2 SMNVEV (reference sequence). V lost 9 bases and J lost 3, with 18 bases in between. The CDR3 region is CASRTPGRSYEQYF. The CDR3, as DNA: TGTGCCAGTAGAACACCCGGACGGAGCTACGAGCAGTACTTC.

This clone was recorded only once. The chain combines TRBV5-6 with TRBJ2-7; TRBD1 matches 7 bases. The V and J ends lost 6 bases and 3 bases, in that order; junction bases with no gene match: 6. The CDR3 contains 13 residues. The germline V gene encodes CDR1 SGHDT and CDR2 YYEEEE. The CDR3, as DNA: TGTGCCAGCACCGACGGGACAGACTACGAGCAGTACTTC. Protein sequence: CASTDGTDYEQYF. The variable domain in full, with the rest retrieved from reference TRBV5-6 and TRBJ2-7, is DAGVTQSPTHLIKTRGQQVTLRCSPKSGHDTVSWYQQALGQGPQFIFQYYEEEERQRGNFPDRFSGHQFPNYSSELNVNALLLGDSALYLCASTDGTDYEQYFGPGTRLTVT.

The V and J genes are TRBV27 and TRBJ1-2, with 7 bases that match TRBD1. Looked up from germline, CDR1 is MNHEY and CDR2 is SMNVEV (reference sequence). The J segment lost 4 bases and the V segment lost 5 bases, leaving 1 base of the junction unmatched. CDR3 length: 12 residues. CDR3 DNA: TGTGCCAGCAGTGACAGGGTCTATGGCTACACCTTC. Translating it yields CASSDRVYGYTF.

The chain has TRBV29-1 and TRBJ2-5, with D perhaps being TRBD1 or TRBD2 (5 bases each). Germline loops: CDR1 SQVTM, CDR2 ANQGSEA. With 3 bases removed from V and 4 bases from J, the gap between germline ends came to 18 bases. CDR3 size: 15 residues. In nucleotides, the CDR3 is TGCAGCGTTGACGGAACTGGGGACCCCCGAGAGACCCAGTACTTC. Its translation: CSVDGTGDPRETQYF. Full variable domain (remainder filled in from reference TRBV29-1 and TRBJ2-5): SAVISQKPSRDICQRGTSLTIQCQVDSQVTMMFWYRQQPGQSLTLIATANQGSEATYESGFVIDKFPISRPNLTFSTLTVSNMSPEDSSIYLCSVDGTGDPRETQYFGPGTRLLVL.

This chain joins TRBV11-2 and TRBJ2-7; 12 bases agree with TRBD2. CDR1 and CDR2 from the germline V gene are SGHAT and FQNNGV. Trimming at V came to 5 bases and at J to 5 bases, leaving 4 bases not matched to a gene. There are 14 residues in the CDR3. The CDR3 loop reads CASSPTSGGDEQYF. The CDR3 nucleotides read TGTGCCAGCAGCCCGACTAGCGGGGGCGACGAGCAGTACTTC.

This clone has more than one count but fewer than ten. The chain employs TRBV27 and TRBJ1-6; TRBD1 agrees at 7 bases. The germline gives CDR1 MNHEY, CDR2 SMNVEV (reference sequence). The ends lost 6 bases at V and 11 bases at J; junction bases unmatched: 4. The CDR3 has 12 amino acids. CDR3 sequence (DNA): TGTGCCAGCAGGGCAGGGGGAACACCCCTCCACTTT. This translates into CASRAGGTPLHF.

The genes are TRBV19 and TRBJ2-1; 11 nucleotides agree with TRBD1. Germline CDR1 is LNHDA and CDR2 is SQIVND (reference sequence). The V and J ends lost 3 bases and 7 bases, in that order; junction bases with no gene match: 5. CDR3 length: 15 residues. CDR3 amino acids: CASSIWGQGGNEQFF. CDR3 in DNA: TGTGCCAGTAGTATTTGGGGACAGGGGGGTAATGAGCAGTTCTTC.

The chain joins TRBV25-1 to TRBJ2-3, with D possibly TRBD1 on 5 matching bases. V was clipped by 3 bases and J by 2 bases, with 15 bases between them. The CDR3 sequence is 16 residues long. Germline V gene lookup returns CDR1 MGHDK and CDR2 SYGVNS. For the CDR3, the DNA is TGTGCCAGCAGTGACAAAGCTAACAGGCACACAGATACGCAGTATTTT. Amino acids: CASSDKANRHTDTQYF.

In DNA, the CDR3 is TGTGCCAGTACGCAGGACGGCGGACCGCCAGTCAACGAGCAGTACTTC. Translated, it gives CASTQDGGPPVNEQYF. This chain connects TRBV19 to TRBJ2-7, with D hard to call. The CDR3 is 16 amino acids. CDR1 LNHDA and CDR2 SQIVND come from the germline V gene (reference sequence). Trimming took 7 bases from V and 5 from J, leaving 24 bases between them.

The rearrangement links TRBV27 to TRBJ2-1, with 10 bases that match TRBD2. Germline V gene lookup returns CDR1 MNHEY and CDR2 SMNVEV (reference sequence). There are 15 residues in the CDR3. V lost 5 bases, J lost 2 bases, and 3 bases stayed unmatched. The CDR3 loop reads CASSPGTSAYNEQFF. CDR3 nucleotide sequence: TGTGCCAGCAGTCCAGGGACTAGCGCCTACAATGAGCAGTTCTTC.

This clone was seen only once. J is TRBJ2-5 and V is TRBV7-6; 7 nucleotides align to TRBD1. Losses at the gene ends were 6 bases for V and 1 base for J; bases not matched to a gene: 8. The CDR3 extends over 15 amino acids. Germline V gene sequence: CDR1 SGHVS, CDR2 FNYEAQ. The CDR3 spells CASRKEGTAQETQYF. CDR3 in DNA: TGTGCCAGCAGAAAAGAGGGGACAGCCCAAGAGACCCAGTACTTC.

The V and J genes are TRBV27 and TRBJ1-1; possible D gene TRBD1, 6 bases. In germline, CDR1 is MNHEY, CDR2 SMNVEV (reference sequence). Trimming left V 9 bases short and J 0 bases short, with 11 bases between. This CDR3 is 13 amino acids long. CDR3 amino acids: CASGWDMNTEAFF. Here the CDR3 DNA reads TGTGCCAGTGGTTGGGACATGAACACTGAAGCTTTCTTT.

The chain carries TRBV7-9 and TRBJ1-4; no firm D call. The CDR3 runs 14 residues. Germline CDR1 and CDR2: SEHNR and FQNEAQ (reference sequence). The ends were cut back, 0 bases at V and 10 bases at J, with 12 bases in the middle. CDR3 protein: CASSLALEVGKLFF. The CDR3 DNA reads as TGTGCCAGCAGCTTAGCGTTGGAAGTCGGAAAACTGTTTTTT.

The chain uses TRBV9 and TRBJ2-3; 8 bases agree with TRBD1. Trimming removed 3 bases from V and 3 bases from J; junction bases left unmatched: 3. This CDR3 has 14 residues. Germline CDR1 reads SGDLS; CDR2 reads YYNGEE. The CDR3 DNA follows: TGTGCCAGCAGCGCGACAGGGGAAACAGATACGCAGTATTTT. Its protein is CASSATGETDTQYF.

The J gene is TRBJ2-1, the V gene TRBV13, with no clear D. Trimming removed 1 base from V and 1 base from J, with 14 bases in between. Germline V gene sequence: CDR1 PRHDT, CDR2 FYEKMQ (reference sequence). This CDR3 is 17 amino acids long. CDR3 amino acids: CASSLVYRVGSYNEQFF. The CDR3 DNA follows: TGTGCCAGCAGCTTAGTGTATCGAGTAGGGTCCTACAATGAGCAGTTCTTC.

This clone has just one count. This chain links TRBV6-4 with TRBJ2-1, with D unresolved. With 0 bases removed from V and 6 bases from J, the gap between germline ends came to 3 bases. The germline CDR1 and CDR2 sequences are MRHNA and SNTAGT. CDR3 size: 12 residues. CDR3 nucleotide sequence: TGTGCCAGCAGTGACTCGAGCAATGAGCAGTTCTTC. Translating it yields CASSDSSNEQFF.

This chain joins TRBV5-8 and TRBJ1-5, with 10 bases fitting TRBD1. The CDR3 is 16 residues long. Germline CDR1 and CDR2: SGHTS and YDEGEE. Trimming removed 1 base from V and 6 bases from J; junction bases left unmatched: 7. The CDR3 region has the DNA TGTGCCAGCAGCTTGCGATCTGGGACAGGGGTTCAGCCCCAGCATTTT. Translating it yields CASSLRSGTGVQPQHF.

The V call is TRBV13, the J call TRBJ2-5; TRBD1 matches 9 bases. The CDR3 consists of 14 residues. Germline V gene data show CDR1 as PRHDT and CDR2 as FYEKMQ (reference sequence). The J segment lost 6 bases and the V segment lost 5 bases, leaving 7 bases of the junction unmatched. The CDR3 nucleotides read TGTGCCAGCAGCCTGGGACAGGGAGGGAAGACCCAGTACTTC. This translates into CASSLGQGGKTQYF.

CDR3 amino acids: CASSSTPDGTVYRANYGYTF. The CDR3 nucleotides are TGTGCCAGCAGTTCTACTCCGGACGGGACAGTCTACAGGGCTAACTATGGCTACACCTTC. J is TRBJ1-2 and V is TRBV27; 7 nucleotides align to TRBD1. This CDR3 has 20 residues. With V trimmed by 4 bases and J by 0 bases, 20 bases remained unmatched. Germline values: CDR1 MNHEY, CDR2 SMNVEV (reference sequence).

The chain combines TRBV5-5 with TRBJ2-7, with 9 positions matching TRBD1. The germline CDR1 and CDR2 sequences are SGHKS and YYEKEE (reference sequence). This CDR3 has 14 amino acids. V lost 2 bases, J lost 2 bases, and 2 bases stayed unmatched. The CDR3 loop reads CASSFGTGPYEQYF. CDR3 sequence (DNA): TGTGCCAGCAGCTTTGGGACAGGGCCCTACGAGCAGTACTTC.

CDR3 loop: CASSVAAGGGETQYF. The CDR3 region has the DNA TGTGCCAGCAGCGTAGCAGCGGGGGGCGGAGAGACCCAGTACTTC. The chain carries TRBV9 and TRBJ2-5, with 9 bases lining up with TRBD2. CDR3 length: 15 residues. The germline gives CDR1 SGDLS, CDR2 YYNGEE. V lost 0 bases, J lost 4 bases, and 4 bases stayed unmatched.

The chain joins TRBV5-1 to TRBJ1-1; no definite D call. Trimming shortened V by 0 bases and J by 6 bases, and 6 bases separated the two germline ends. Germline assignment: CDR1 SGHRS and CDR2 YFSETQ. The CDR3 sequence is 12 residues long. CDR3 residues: CASSLVDAEAFF. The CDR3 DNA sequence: TGCGCCAGCAGCTTGGTGGATGCTGAAGCTTTCTTT.

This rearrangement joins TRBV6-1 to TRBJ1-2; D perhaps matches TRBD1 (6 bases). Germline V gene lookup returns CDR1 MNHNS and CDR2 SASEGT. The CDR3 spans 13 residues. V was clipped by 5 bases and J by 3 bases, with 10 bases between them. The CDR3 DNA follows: TGTGCCAGCAGTTTAAAGGGGGACTATGGCTACACCTTC. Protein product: CASSLKGDYGYTF.

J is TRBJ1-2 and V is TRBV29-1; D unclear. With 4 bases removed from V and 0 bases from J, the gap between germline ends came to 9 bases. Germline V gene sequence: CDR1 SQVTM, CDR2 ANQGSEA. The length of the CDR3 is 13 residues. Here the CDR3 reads CSVARGTNYGYTF. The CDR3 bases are TGCAGCGTTGCTCGGGGAACTAACTATGGCTACACCTTC.

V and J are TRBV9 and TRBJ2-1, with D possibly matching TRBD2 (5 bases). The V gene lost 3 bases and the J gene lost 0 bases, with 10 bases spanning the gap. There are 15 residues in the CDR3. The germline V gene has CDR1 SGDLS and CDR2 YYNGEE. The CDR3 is CASSGVGSSYNEQFF. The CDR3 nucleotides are TGTGCCAGCAGCGGCGTGGGGAGCTCCTACAATGAGCAGTTCTTC. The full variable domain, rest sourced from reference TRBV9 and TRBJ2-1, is DSGVTQTPKHLITATGQRVTLRCSPRSGDLSVYWYQQSLDQGLQFLIQYYNGEERAKGNILERFSAQQFPDLHSELNLSSLELGDSALYFCASSGVGSSYNEQFFGPGTRLTVL.

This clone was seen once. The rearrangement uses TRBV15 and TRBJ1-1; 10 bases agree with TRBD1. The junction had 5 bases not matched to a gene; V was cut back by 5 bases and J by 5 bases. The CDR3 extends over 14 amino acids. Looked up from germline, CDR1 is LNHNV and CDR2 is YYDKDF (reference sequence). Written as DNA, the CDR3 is TGTGCCACCAGCGCGGACAGGGGGTCGACTGAAGCTTTCTTT. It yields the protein CATSADRGSTEAFF. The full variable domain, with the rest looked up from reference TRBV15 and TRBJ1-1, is DAMVIQNPRYQVTQFGKPVTLSCSQTLNHNVMYWYQQKSSQAPKLLFHYYDKDFNNEADTPDNFQSRRPNTSFCFLDIRSPGLGDTAMYLCATSADRGSTEAFFGQGTRLTVV.

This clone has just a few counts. Here the CDR3 DNA reads TGTGCCAGCACCTCAGGGACGGCTCAGCCCCAGCATTTT. This encodes CASTSGTAQPQHF. This rearrangement joins TRBV2 to TRBJ1-5, with D perhaps matching TRBD1 (5 bases). The V end lost 7 bases, the J end lost 6 bases, and 13 bases lay between the germline ends. Germline CDR1 reads SNHLY; CDR2 reads FYNNEI. The CDR3 runs to 13 residues.

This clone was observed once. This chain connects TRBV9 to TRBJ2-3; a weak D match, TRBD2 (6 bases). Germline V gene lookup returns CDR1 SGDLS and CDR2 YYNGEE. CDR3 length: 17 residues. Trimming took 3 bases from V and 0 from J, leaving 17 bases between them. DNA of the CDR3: TGTGCCAGCAGCGGGTTGCGGGGTTTAGATAGCACAGATACGCAGTATTTT. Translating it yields CASSGLRGLDSTDTQYF.

Here the CDR3 DNA reads TGTGCCAGCAGCTTGGCCTGGGGGGCCCTGAACACTGAAGCTTTCTTT. It specifies CASSLAWGALNTEAFF. V is TRBV5-4 and J is TRBJ1-1; TRBD1 is a possible D gene (6 bases). The germline gives CDR1 SGHNT, CDR2 YYREEE (reference sequence). This CDR3 comprises 16 residues. Deletions cut 0 bases from V and 0 bases from J, with 12 bases between.

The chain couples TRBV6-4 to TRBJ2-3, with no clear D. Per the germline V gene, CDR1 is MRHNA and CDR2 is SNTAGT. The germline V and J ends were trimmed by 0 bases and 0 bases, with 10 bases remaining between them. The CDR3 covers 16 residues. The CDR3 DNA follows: TGTGCCAGCAGTGACTCCCCATTCGGGAGCACAGATACGCAGTATTTT. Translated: CASSDSPFGSTDTQYF.